The clone carrying this T cell receptor (beta chain) has more than one count but fewer than ten. This sample was taken from a study of blood T cell repertoires in COVID-19. About the research overall: COVID-19 samples, acute and convalescent, were from the United States, Italy and Spain. From T cells, B-cell-depleted T cells, or PBMCs came the material, which was cDNA or gDNA.

CDR1 is MGHRA, CDR2 YSYEKL, per germline. This CDR3 spans 15 amino acids. V lost 3 bases, J lost 2 bases, and 2 bases stayed unmatched. As handled by the study authors: Quantification of nucleated cells was approximated via reference gene primer amplification. Assay: immunoSEQ multiplex PCR; the TCRdb copy retains only in-frame clones and omits some. The DNA gave D and trimming, while V, J and clone size come from that table. Of 150,000 to 200,000 clones in the sample, about 88% were seen once. This receptor was obtained from a man in his 70s with active or convalescent COVID-19. The specimen sequenced was peripheral blood. This chain joins TRBV4-1 and TRBJ2-1; 9 nucleotides line up with TRBD2. The CDR3: CASSQLAGAYNEQFF. For the CDR3, the DNA is TGCGCCAGCAGCCAGTTAGCGGGAGCCTACAATGAGCAGTTCTTC.